The clone carrying this T cell receptor beta chain turned up a few times. Antigen: not known. Germline V gene lookup returns CDR1 SGHKS and CDR2 YYEKEE (reference sequence). The J segment lost 7 bases and the V segment lost 2 bases, leaving 4 bases of the junction unmatched. The CDR3 sequence is 14 residues long. The data derive from a study of T-cell memory formation after mild COVID-19. Across the whole study: The TCR clusters were mostly specific to one donor. Points from the study as a whole: CD4+ clones that contracted lay mainly in CM and EM; CD8+ ones lay in EMRA. A balance of CD4 and CD8 characterized clones contracting day 15 to 85, whereas later expanders leaned CD4+. Second-wave clones reaching peak frequency on day 37 lacked confirmed SARS-CoV-2 specificity.

Each CDR3 protein gets one entry after TCRdb re-called the 5' RACE reads with MiXCR. The sample has 200,000 to 250,000 distinct CDR3 sequences; about 15% are singletons. The V gene is TRBV5-5, the J gene TRBJ2-2; 8 bases fit TRBD1. The TCR comes from a man younger than 35 who had mild COVID-19 (a few samples of this study predate the infection). Cell type and time point are not known. Sequencing used PBMCs or a T cell subset sorted from them (not recorded which). The CDR3 bases are TGTGCCAGCAGCTTCCAGGGGGCGGTCGGGGAGCTGTTTTTT. Translating gives CASSFQGAVGELFF.